One T cell receptor (beta chain) is described in this entry. Antigen: not known. CDR1 is LNHDA and CDR2 is SQIVND in the germline V gene (reference sequence). V lost 4 bases and J 0 bases, leaving 12 bases between the germline ends. The length of the CDR3 is 15 residues. Measured with immunoSEQ multiplex PCR; TCRdb has only the in-frame clones, and not every one. The table has roughly 700,000 clones, around 90% seen once. These data belong to a study of Ad26.COV2.S vaccination and SARS-CoV-2 variants. Turning to the study itself: Vaccine-arm donor from the placebo-controlled COV1001 Ad26.COV2.S trial.

Notes on the study in general: Following vaccination, spike-specific CD8+ and CD4+ T cell responses reportedly exhibited substantial breadth.

Treatment of the sample: around 19 received Ad26.COV2.S at low or high dose, single or two shots; about five received placebo; per-sample allocation not given. The investigators took samples on day 63 after the first vaccine or placebo injection. A Boston adult aged 18-55 years was the donor. The sequence was obtained from a person between 18 and 60 years old who received the Ad26.COV2.S COVID-19 vaccine or a placebo. The chain employs TRBV19 and TRBJ2-5; unclear D gene. The sequencing used peripheral blood, collected in a trial of Ad26.COV2.S vaccine versus placebo. The CDR3: CASSTAPLYQETQYF. The DNA for the CDR3 is TGTGCCAGTAGTACCGCCCCCTTGTACCAAGAGACCCAGTACTTC.